This TCR beta chain came from a study of human T cells and chemical hapten exposure. The overall study: The patients were mostly female; they had alopecia areata, totalis or universalis.

The length of the CDR3 is 15 residues. Trimming pared 3 bases from V and 7 bases from J, leaving 13 bases between. Germline V CDR1 and CDR2: SGHTA, FQGNSA. This sample's time point: pre-sensitization, week 0. Treatment given: therapeutic diphenylcyclopropenone sensitization with weekly scalp DPC. In TCRdb, the RACE reads were re-called with MiXCR into one record per CDR3 protein. The table records about 300,000 distinct CDR3 sequences, approximately 5.8% of them present only once. At least ten counts were recorded for this clonotype. This TCR was recovered from a woman aged 18-35 years with alopecia areata. Some clones in this sample may be carry-over from other donors' samples. Sequenced here: whole blood, sampled in connection with sensitization to the hapten diphenylcyclopropenone (DPC). The V call is TRBV7-2, the J call TRBJ1-6; the D is unclear. As DNA, the CDR3 is TGTGCCAGCAGCTTTGTCGGGAAATTAAATTCACCCCTCCACTTT. Its protein product is CASSFVGKLNSPLHF. Filled out from reference TRBV7-2 and TRBJ1-6, the complete variable domain reads GAGVSQSPSNKVTEKGKDVELRCDPISGHTALYWYRQSLGQGLEFLIYFQGNSAPDKSGLPSDRFSAERTGGSVSTLTIQRTQQEDSAVYLCASSFVGKLNSPLHFGNGTRLTVT.